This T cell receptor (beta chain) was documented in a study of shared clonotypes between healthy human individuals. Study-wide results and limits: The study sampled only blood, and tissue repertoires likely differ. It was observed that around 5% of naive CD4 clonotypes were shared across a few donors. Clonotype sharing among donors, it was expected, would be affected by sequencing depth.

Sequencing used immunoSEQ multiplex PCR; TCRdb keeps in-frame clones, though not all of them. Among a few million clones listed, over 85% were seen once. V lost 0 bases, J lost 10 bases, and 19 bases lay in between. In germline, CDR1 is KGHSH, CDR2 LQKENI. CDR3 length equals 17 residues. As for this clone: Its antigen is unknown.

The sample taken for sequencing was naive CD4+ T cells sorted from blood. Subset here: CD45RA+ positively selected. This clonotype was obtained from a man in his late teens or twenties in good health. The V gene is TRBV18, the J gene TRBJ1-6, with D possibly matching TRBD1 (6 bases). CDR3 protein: CASSPPGRNREGSPLHF. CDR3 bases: TGTGCCAGCTCACCACCAGGGCGAAACAGGGAAGGCTCACCCCTCCACTTT.